This TCR beta chain was recovered during a study of regulatory T cells in long-lasting Graves disease (dated by TCRdb to the early 2020s). For context, the study as a whole: Persistent Graves' disease was defined as antithyroid drug treatment for over 5 years with persistently positive TSH receptor autoantibodies. Persistent Graves' disease patients were compared with newly diagnosed Graves' disease patients by peripheral blood TCR sequencing and RNA sequencing. The study was conducted in China and was registered as a clinical trial. A total of about 33 samples underwent TCR sequencing: about 13 from persistent and roughly 20 from newly diagnosed Graves' disease patients. Antithyroid drugs had been taken for 8.5 to 12 years on average by persistent Graves' disease patients in the clinical cohort.

The CDR3 numbers 16 residues from cysteine through phenylalanine. Only the CDR3 region is kept as DNA, spanning 48 bases read in frame from base 1. The germline V end is reduced by 5 bases and the J end by 1 base; junction bases left unmatched: 6. Looking up the germline V gene yields CDR1 SGHTA and CDR2 FQGNSA. What the study reported, not specific to this receptor: Lower TCR Shannon entropy and fewer highly expanded clones were observed in persistent Graves' disease patients than in newly diagnosed patients, which suggested clonal expansion. The study examined only peripheral blood because the primary lesion, thyroid tissue, could not be accessed. More public clonotypes were shared among persistent patients (about 2,800) than among newly diagnosed patients (just under 1,000). The small sample size was acknowledged by the authors as a limitation that may reduce accuracy. Preferential use of TRBV28, TRBJ1-2 and TRBJ2-5 was observed in persistent disease, whereas TRBV20-1 and TRBJ2-1 were favored in newly diagnosed disease. Sequencing and analysis were restricted to the TCR beta chain.

This clonotype was picked up a small number of times. It has no known antigen specificity. Base-call qualities are not available, and no considerably larger clone is one nucleotide away. Libraries came from multiplex PCR. The sequencer listed for this sample is Illumina HiSeq 4000. To build TCR beta libraries, CDR3 regions were amplified by Arm-PCR using iRepertoire HTBI primers. Gel purification was performed on PCR products prior to sequencing. On the study's bioinformatics: Gene usage analysis of CDR3 amino acid clonotypes used the 62 TRBV and some 13 TRBJ segments found across samples. COPE and FqMerger were used to merge filtered high-quality paired reads into contigs. Contigs were aligned with BLAST to IMGT TRBV, TRBD and TRBJ reference genes, and CDR3 was defined per IMGT. Highly expanded clones were defined as clonotypes with a frequency above 0.1%. Repertoire diversity was measured by Shannon entropy, and V-J evenness by the Gini coefficient. Public clonotypes were defined as clonotypes shared by more than one individual. TCRdb took the public reads, trimmed them with fastp at Q25, ran MiXCR for clone calling and kept in-frame beta chains. Rows with one shared CDR3 protein collapse into an entry with the most common genes and DNA. The V and J calls were not made by the authors but by TCRdb's processing. This sample gives about 400,000 distinct CDR3 sequences in total; more than 20% of them show up just once. The ten largest clones add up to less than 25% of the sample.

This sample's time point label indicates: persistent/refractory GD, antithyroid drugs over 5 years with positive TRAb. For both TCR sequencing and RNA sequencing, RNA was extracted from PBMCs using TRIzol. Graves' disease was diagnosed according to American Thyroid Association guidelines. Patients for the study were recruited at an endocrinology department in Xi'an, China. Each patient gave roughly 8.4 milliliters of peripheral blood, collected in an EDTA anticoagulant tube. Ficoll Paque Plus density gradient separation was used to isolate PBMCs, and no further T cell sorting was done. RNA quality was checked with an Agilent 2100 Bioanalyzer and agarose gel, and concentration with a NanoDrop 2000.

The rearranged segments are TRBV7-2 and TRBJ1-4; 8 bases in between match TRBD1. The clonotype comes from a female donor with Graves disease. The specimen was peripheral blood mononuclear cells (PBMCs), collected when the disease was refractory, from a patient treated with antithyroid drugs. The CDR3 in this case is CASSGQGAQTNEKLFF. Read as DNA, the sequence is TGTGCCAGCAGCGGGCAGGGGGCGCAAACTAATGAAAAACTGTTTTTT.